The 18 T cell receptor beta chains in this list originate from one sample, sequenced in a study of Graves' ophthalmopathy and Graves' hyperthyroidism. RNA transcripts provided the template for amplifying TCR beta CDR3 regions. Amplification began with first-round RT-PCR using HTBI primers, then second-round multiplex PCR was performed. TCRdb used MiXCR to reprocess the multiplex PCR reads, holding one entry per CDR3 protein. The sample records hundreds of thousands of distinct CDR3 sequences, about a fifth being singletons. Sequencing was performed on peripheral blood. The receptors derive from a young woman with stable Graves' hyperthyroidism. Some clones in this sample may be carry-over from other donors' samples.

The rearrangement uses TRBV7-9 and TRBJ2-1, with no clear D. Germline CDR1 SEHNR, CDR2 FQNEAQ (reference sequence). The length of the CDR3 is 11 residues. V shed 3 bases and J shed 7 bases, with 4 bases lying between them. CDR3 protein: CASSFMNEQFF. CDR3 sequence (DNA): TGTGCCAGCAGCTTTATGAATGAGCAGTTCTTC.

At least ten counts were recorded for this clonotype. The chain is built from TRBV20-1 and TRBJ2-7, with 9 bases fitting TRBD1. The germline CDR1 and CDR2 sequences are DFQATT and SNEGSKA (reference sequence). The CDR3 runs to 13 residues. The junction had 7 bases not matched to a gene; V was cut back by 6 bases and J by 4 bases. The CDR3 protein is CSATQGARYEQYF. The CDR3 nucleotides read TGCAGTGCAACACAGGGGGCGAGGTACGAGCAGTACTTC.

The table lists this clonotype with many counts. The rearrangement links TRBV30 to TRBJ2-7; D uncertain. CDR3 length equals 11 residues. The ends were cut back, 6 bases at V and 3 bases at J, with 9 bases in the middle. In germline, CDR1 is GTSNPN, CDR2 SVGIG (reference sequence). Written as DNA, the CDR3 is TGTGCCTGTACCCTTTTCTACGAGCAGTACTTC. It yields the protein CACTLFYEQYF. Complete variable domain (other parts from reference TRBV30 and TRBJ2-7): SQTIHQWPATLVQPVGSPLSLECTVEGTSNPNLYWYRQAAGRGLQLLFYSVGIGQISSEVPQNLSASRPQDRQFILSSKKLLLSDSGFYLCACTLFYEQYFGPGTRLTVT.

A few counts support this clonotype. The V gene is TRBV11-1, the J gene TRBJ2-2; D may be TRBD2 (6 bases). The V and J ends lost 0 bases and 4 bases respectively, with 12 bases between them. Germline loops: CDR1 SGHAT, CDR2 FQDESV (reference sequence). The CDR3 loop spans 16 amino acids. As DNA, the CDR3 is TGTGCCAGCAGCTTAGCCCCGGGGGACCCCACCGGGGAGCTGTTTTTT. It codes for CASSLAPGDPTGELFF.

In regard to this clonotype: A junction end diverges from the germline sequence, so it may reflect a read error. This chain links TRBV11-2 with TRBJ2-7; no clear D gene. Germline V gene data show CDR1 as SGHAT and CDR2 as FQNNGV. CDR3 size: 12 residues. The CDR3 region is CASGLGNYEQYF. The CDR3 DNA sequence: TGTGCCAGCGGCTTAGGGAACTACGAGCAGTACTTC.

The sample holds many counts of this clonotype. The V call is TRBV19, the J call TRBJ1-1; possible D gene TRBD1, 5 bases. V was trimmed by 7 bases and J by 1 base, leaving 16 bases between them. The V gene's germline CDR1 is LNHDA and CDR2 SQIVND (reference sequence). This CDR3 region has 15 residues. The CDR3 nucleotides read TGTGCCAGTACCGAAAGGAAGACAGCGAACACTGAAGCTTTCTTT. It is translated as CASTERKTANTEAFF.

As DNA, the CDR3 is TGTGCCTGGAGCCCCTTCTCTGAGAACACTGAAGCTTTCTTT. Its protein product is CAWSPFSENTEAFF. V and J are TRBV30 and TRBJ1-1; D remains unclear. V shed 3 bases and J shed 1 base, with 12 bases lying between them. Germline V gives CDR1 GTSNPN, CDR2 SVGIG (reference sequence). The CDR3 sequence is 14 residues long. Based on the CDR3 plus reference TRBV30 and TRBJ1-1, the full variable domain is SQTIHQWPATLVQPVGSPLSLECTVEGTSNPNLYWYRQAAGRGLQLLFYSVGIGQISSEVPQNLSASRPQDRQFILSSKKLLLSDSGFYLCAWSPFSENTEAFFGQGTRLTVV.

The sample holds many counts of this clonotype. The V and J genes are TRBV4-1 and TRBJ2-5; D is ambiguous. Per the germline V gene, CDR1 is MGHRA and CDR2 is YSYEKL. The CDR3 covers 12 residues. V was clipped by 2 bases and J by 4 bases, with 5 bases between them. CDR3 nucleotides: TGCGCCAGCAGCCAACCCCGAGAGACCCAGTACTTC. It specifies CASSQPRETQYF.

This clonotype was found many times. V is TRBV9 and J is TRBJ1-6, with TRBD1 as a possible D gene (6 bases). Between the trimmed V and J ends, which lost 3 bases and 3 bases, there was a span of 7 bases. Germline V CDR1 and CDR2: SGDLS, YYNGEE. The CDR3 covers 14 residues. The CDR3 is CASSGDNYNSPLHF. CDR3 DNA: TGTGCCAGCAGCGGGGACAACTATAATTCACCCCTCCACTTT.

This clonotype was counted at least ten times. This chain connects TRBV30 to TRBJ1-3, with D hard to call. Germline loops: CDR1 GTSNPN, CDR2 SVGIG (reference sequence). V was trimmed by 0 bases and J by 4 bases, leaving 4 bases between them. CDR3 size: 12 residues. This CDR3 is CAWSVSGNTIYF. The CDR3, as DNA: TGTGCCTGGAGTGTCAGCGGAAACACCATATATTTT.

CDR3: CASGMGMGTGAREQYF. In nucleotides, the CDR3 is TGTGCCAGCGGTATGGGGATGGGGACAGGGGCAAGAGAGCAGTACTTC. The V gene is TRBV5-5, the J gene TRBJ2-7; the match to TRBD1 covers 10 bases. V lost 7 bases and J lost 7; bases outside the gene matches: 17. This CDR3 comprises 16 residues. Germline V gives CDR1 SGHKS, CDR2 YYEKEE (reference sequence).

This clonotype has a single count. V and J are TRBV27 and TRBJ2-7; 14 nucleotides agree with TRBD2. Germline values: CDR1 MNHEY, CDR2 SMNVEV (reference sequence). V lost 8 bases and J lost 6; bases outside the gene matches: 6. CDR3 length: 14 residues. CDR3 protein: CASGLAGGSLEQYF. The CDR3 DNA reads TGTGCCAGCGGACTAGCGGGGGGATCCCTCGAGCAGTACTTC.

This clonotype was observed many times. V gene TRBV4-1 combines with J gene TRBJ2-4; D is uncertain. CDR3 length equals 14 residues. Trimming shortened V by 4 bases and J by 0 bases, and 7 bases separated the two germline ends. Germline V gene lookup returns CDR1 MGHRA and CDR2 YSYEKL. Here the CDR3 DNA reads TGCGCCAGCAGCCCAACTCTAGCCAAAAACATTCAGTACTTC. Translating it yields CASSPTLAKNIQYF.

This sequence joins TRBV11-2 and TRBJ2-5; a weak D match, TRBD1 (6 bases). Looked up from germline, CDR1 is SGHAT and CDR2 is FQNNGV. The ends were cut back, 5 bases at V and 5 bases at J, with 12 bases in the middle. This CDR3 comprises 13 residues. CDR3 bases: TGTGCCAGCAGCATGGACAGATTGGAGACCCAGTACTTC. Protein sequence: CASSMDRLETQYF.

The chain recombines TRBV10-3 with TRBJ1-1, with a weak D call TRBD1 (5 bases). Germline V gene data show CDR1 as ENHRY and CDR2 as SYGVKD. The V gene lost 6 bases and the J gene lost 1 base, with 12 bases spanning the gap. The CDR3 has 14 amino acids. CDR3 sequence reads: CAIREQVSNTEAFF. CDR3 coding DNA: TGTGCCATCAGAGAACAGGTCTCGAACACTGAAGCTTTCTTT.

This clonotype occurred many times. The chain couples TRBV28 to TRBJ2-7; a possible D gene is TRBD2 (7 bases). V shed 2 bases and J shed 7 bases, with 18 bases lying between them. CDR3 length equals 15 residues. Germline lookup yields CDR1 MDHEN and CDR2 SYDVKM. This CDR3 reads CASSLPFGGRGEQYF. Written as DNA, the CDR3 is TGTGCCAGCAGTTTACCTTTCGGGGGGCGAGGAGAGCAGTACTTC.

This clonotype was seen repeatedly, ten times or more. The junction shows a germline mismatch at one end, possibly a read error. The J gene is TRBJ1-3, the V gene TRBV10-3; the D is unclear. The CDR3 has 12 residues. Germline V gene data show CDR1 as ENHRY and CDR2 as SYGVKD. Here the CDR3 DNA reads TGTGCCATCGGTGAAACTGGAAACACCATATATTTT. Its translation: CAIGETGNTIYF.

This clonotype was found many times. The V gene is TRBV15, the J gene TRBJ2-7; TRBD1 might be the D (5 bases). V was pared by 0 bases and J by 4 bases, with 16 bases between. In germline, CDR1 is LNHNV, CDR2 YYDKDF (reference sequence). This CDR3 has 16 amino acids. The CDR3 coding sequence is TGTGCCACCAGCAGAGATCTTCCGACAGACCAATACGAGCAGTACTTC. Translating gives CATSRDLPTDQYEQYF.